This T cell receptor beta chain was identified in a study of cytomegalovirus exposure and HLA in healthy donors. General study points: Presence/absence analyses treated sequencing depth as roughly uniform across donors. One variant, a missense change in DCLRE1C, was linked in a later analysis to TCR beta V- and J-gene trimming.

CDR3 length: 15 residues. Losses at the gene ends were 0 bases for V and 5 bases for J; bases not matched to a gene: 6. Germline lookup yields CDR1 SGHKS and CDR2 YYEKEE (reference sequence). In regard to this clone: What it binds is unknown.

PCR amplification relied on 60 Vbeta primers (plus 13 Jbeta primers). Produced via immunoSEQ multiplex PCR; TCRdb's table is partial and in-frame only. There are 110,000 or so clones in the sample; around 81% occur only once, and around 2.2% lies in the top ten. The gene calls are TRBV5-5 and TRBJ2-3, with 7 bases that match TRBD1. The sequence was collected from a woman in her thirties or forties in good health and CMV-seronegative. The specimen was PBMCs. Here the CDR3 DNA reads TGTGCCAGCAGCTTGGGTGGGACAGTTGGAGATACGCAGTATTTT. It translates to CASSLGGTVGDTQYF.